A selection of T cell receptor beta chains follows, all from one sample in a study of response to subunit inactivated influenza vaccine. MiXCR, applied by TCRdb to the RT-PCR reads, yields one record per CDR3 protein. The repertoire includes 630,000 or so distinct CDR3 sequences, approximately 15% of them detected once, and around a tenth sits in the top ten. Sequenced here: PBMCs from blood, sampled 12 days after vaccination. The receptors here all came from a man aged 50 to 60 who received an inactivated influenza vaccine. CDR3s include the opening cysteine and the closing phenylalanine or tryptophan. D genes are given only for firm matches. Rows may omit the clone size; those that give it use once, few, many or a size class.

clone_size | d_call | j_call | v_call | cdr3_aa | cdr3_nt
many | . | TRBJ1-6 | TRBV4-1 | CASSLGLNSPLHF | TGCGCCAGCAGCCTCGGACTCAATTCACCCCTCCACTTT
many | TRBD2 | TRBJ2-7 | TRBV3-1 | CASSQGGGLEQYF | TGTGCCAGCAGCCAAGGCGGGGGGTTGGAGCAGTACTTC
. | TRBD1 | TRBJ2-4 | TRBV29-1 | CSVLGSAGGNIQYF | TGCAGCGTTTTAGGGTCGGCAGGGGGTAACATTCAGTACTTC
. | . | TRBJ1-1 | TRBV28 | CASSPATAITEAFF | TGTGCCAGCAGTCCGGCGACAGCAATCACTGAAGCTTTCTTT
. | . | TRBJ1-1 | TRBV12-3/TRBV12-4 | CASTTSRELGTEAFF | TGTGCCAGCACAACGAGCAGGGAACTTGGAACTGAAGCTTTCTTT
many | . | TRBJ1-1 | TRBV12-3/TRBV12-4 | CASSLGRYTEAFF | TGTGCCAGCAGTCTTGGGAGGTACACTGAAGCTTTCTTT
many | . | TRBJ2-2 | TRBV5-6 | CASSFGTTPGELFF | TGTGCCAGCAGCTTTGGCACAACCCCCGGGGAGCTGTTTTTT
few | . | TRBJ1-1 | TRBV7-2 | CASSFGGTTEAFF | TGTGCCAGCAGCTTTGGAGGGACCACTGAAGCTTTCTTT
. | . | TRBJ1-1 | TRBV7-2 | CASSLAFGQNTEAFF | TGTGCCAGCAGCTTAGCATTTGGTCAGAACACTGAAGCTTTCTTT
few | . | TRBJ2-2 | TRBV29-1 | CSAGPPTGELFF | TGCAGCGCTGGACCACCCACCGGGGAGCTGTTTTTT
. | TRBD2 | TRBJ2-3 | TRBV11-2 | CASSLPRTSGGSVDTQYF | TGTGCCAGCAGCTTACCCCGGACTAGCGGGGGGAGTGTAGATACGCAGTATTTT
. | TRBD2 | TRBJ2-1 | TRBV9 | CASSARSGRNEQFF | TGTGCCAGCAGCGCCCGCAGCGGGAGAAATGAGCAGTTCTTC
. | . | TRBJ2-7 | TRBV14 | CASSHASVEQYF | TGTGCCAGCAGCCACGCAAGCGTCGAGCAGTACTTC
few | TRBD1 | TRBJ2-6 | TRBV24-1 | CATSDLKSAPGQGAPSPGANVLTF | TGTGCCACCAGTGATTTGAAATCGGCTCCGGGACAGGGGGCCCCCAGCCCTGGGGCCAACGTCCTGACTTTC
few | TRBD1 | TRBJ2-5 | TRBV5-1 | CASSLQGQSETQYF | TGCGCCAGCAGCTTGCAGGGACAGTCGGAGACCCAGTACTTC
. | . | TRBJ1-1 | TRBV29-1 | CSVLSTWNTEAFF | TGCAGCGTTCTCTCTACTTGGAACACTGAAGCTTTCTTT
. | . | TRBJ1-2 | TRBV7-9 | CASSLAFGSGYTF | TGTGCCAGCAGCCTAGCTTTTGGATCTGGCTACACCTTC
few | TRBD2 | TRBJ2-1 | TRBV7-2 | CASSLGLAGVYNEQFF | TGTGCCAGCAGCCTCGGACTAGCGGGGGTCTACAATGAGCAGTTCTTC